This T cell receptor beta chain emerged from a study of T cell responses to AZD1222 COVID-19 vaccine. Study outcomes and limitations: Donors were chiefly white British, with a greater number of females, and clonal diversity was perhaps underestimated. The peak T cell response came first, and repertoires were sampled only after it.

With respect to this clone: What it binds is unknown.

Measured with immunoSEQ multiplex PCR; TCRdb has only the in-frame clones, and not every one. Among tens of thousands of clones listed, approximately 83% were seen once. CDR1 is GTSNPN and CDR2 is SVGIG in the germline V gene (reference sequence). J gave up 4 bases and V 4 bases, and 6 bases lay outside the gene matches. This CDR3 contains 14 residues. The source was peripheral blood, collected on day 0 of AZD1222 vaccination. The J gene is TRBJ2-7, the V gene TRBV30; 11 bases match TRBD1. The receptor's source is an adult in good health. Written as DNA, the CDR3 is TGTGCCTGGATGTTTGGGACAGGGGGATACGAGCAGTACTTC. Translated: CAWMFGTGGYEQYF. The entire variable domain, with the rest obtained from reference TRBV30 and TRBJ2-7, is as follows: SQTIHQWPATLVQPVGSPLSLECTVEGTSNPNLYWYRQAAGRGLQLLFYSVGIGQISSEVPQNLSASRPQDRQFILSSKKLLLSDSGFYLCAWMFGTGGYEQYFGPGTRLTVT.